These T cell receptor beta chains were read from a single sample in a study of Ad26.COV2.S vaccination and SARS-CoV-2 variants. Sequenced by immunoSEQ multiplex PCR; TCRdb stores in-frame clones only, minus some. The sample records around 400,000 clones, 83% being singletons. The sequencing here drew on peripheral blood, taken in a trial of Ad26.COV2.S vaccine versus placebo. These receptors were obtained from a person between 18 and 65 years old who received the Ad26.COV2.S COVID-19 vaccine or a placebo. Each CDR3 is given with its conserved first and last residue. D genes are given only for firm matches. Clone size is not always given. Where it is, it says once, few, many or a class for expanded clones.

v_call	clone_size	d_call	j_call	cdr3_nt	cdr3_aa
TRBV27	NA	TRBD1	TRBJ1-5	TGTGCCAGCAGTGTGGACAGGGACAGCAATCAGCCCCAGCATTTT	CASSVDRDSNQPQHF
TRBV19	NA	NA	TRBJ2-7	TGTGCCAGTAGTTTCGGGACACCCCGGTACGAGCAGTACTTC	CASSFGTPRYEQYF
TRBV19	NA	TRBD2	TRBJ2-1	TGTGCCAGTACTAGCGGGGGTAACAATGAGCAGTTCTTC	CASTSGGNNEQFF
TRBV19	NA	NA	TRBJ2-1	TGTGCCAGTAGGGAGGATACATACAATGAGCAGTTCTTC	CASREDTYNEQFF
TRBV7-2	few	NA	TRBJ1-2	TGTGCCAGCAGCTCCTTTGGGAACAGTTTAAGAGGTGGCTACACCTTC	CASSSFGNSLRGGYTF
TRBV25-1	NA	NA	TRBJ1-4	TGTGCCAGCAGTGAATCTTTATTGGGGGAAAAACTGTTTTTT	CASSESLLGEKLFF
TRBV5-4	NA	NA	TRBJ2-1	TGTGCCAGCACCGGGGGTGGTGGGCATGAGCAGTTCTTC	CASTGGGGHEQFF
TRBV2	NA	TRBD1	TRBJ1-2	TGTGCCAGCAGTGCAGGGGGCCGGTATGGCTACACCTTC	CASSAGGRYGYTF
TRBV15	NA	TRBD2	TRBJ2-3	TGTGCCACCAGCAGAGGGCTAGCGGGGTATAGCACAGATACGCAGTATTTT	CATSRGLAGYSTDTQYF
TRBV2	NA	NA	TRBJ2-6	TGTGCCAGCAGTCCGACAGCCCTCTCTGGGGCCAACGTCCTGACTTTC	CASSPTALSGANVLTF
TRBV12-3/TRBV12-4	NA	TRBD1	TRBJ1-5	TGTGCCAGCACCACGACAGGGTATCAGCCCCAGCATTTT	CASTTTGYQPQHF
TRBV27	once	NA	TRBJ1-4	TGTGCCAGCAGTTCAGCAGCAACTAATGAAAAACTGTTTTTT	CASSSAATNEKLFF
TRBV5-1	NA	TRBD2	TRBJ2-3	TGCGCCAGCAGCCGGATCCTAGCGGGAGGCCTCCCTGGCACAGATACGCAGTATTTT	CASSRILAGGLPGTDTQYF
TRBV5-1	NA	NA	TRBJ2-7	TGCGCCAGTACGGGACTCTCGAGCTCCTACGAGCAGTACTTC	CASTGLSSSYEQYF
TRBV6-4	NA	NA	TRBJ2-2	TGTGCCAGCAGTGGAGGGATCACCGGGGAGCTGTTTTTT	CASSGGITGELFF
TRBV7-9	few	TRBD1	TRBJ1-1	TGTGCCAGCAGCCTACGGACAGGGTCTGAAGCTTTCTTT	CASSLRTGSEAFF
TRBV5-6	NA	NA	TRBJ2-1	TGTGCCAGCAGCTTGGCCGATCTGGCTGAGCAGTTCTTC	CASSLADLAEQFF
TRBV9	NA	TRBD1	TRBJ1-3	TGTGCCAGCAGCGCCGTCCCTGGCGGGACAGGGAGTGGAAACACCATATATTTT	CASSAVPGGTGSGNTIYF
TRBV4-2	NA	NA	TRBJ1-6	TGTGCCAGCAGCGCTCCGCGGGAAAATTCACCCCTCCACTTT	CASSAPRENSPLHF
TRBV27	NA	NA	TRBJ2-3	TGTGCCAGCAGTTTATCGAGGGGGGGCACAGATACGCAGTATTTT	CASSLSRGGTDTQYF
TRBV21-1	NA	NA	TRBJ2-5	TGTGCCAGCAGCAAAGATAAGCGGGAAGGCCGGGAGACCCAGTACTTC	CASSKDKREGRETQYF
TRBV29-1	NA	TRBD1	TRBJ2-1	TGCAGCGCTGAGACGATCAACCGGGACAGGTACTACAATGAGCAGTTCTTC	CSAETINRDRYYNEQFF
TRBV5-1	NA	NA	TRBJ1-1	TGCGCCAGCAGCTTGAACTCCGAGAACACTGAAGCTTTCTTT	CASSLNSENTEAFF
TRBV19	NA	NA	TRBJ1-5	TGTGCCAGTATGGGGGTAGGGTATCAGCCCCAGCATTTT	CASMGVGYQPQHF
TRBV7-9	NA	NA	TRBJ1-4	TGTGCCAGCAGCTCGACTTCCGGGTCTAAGAATGAAAAACTGTTTTTT	CASSSTSGSKNEKLFF
TRBV28	NA	NA	TRBJ2-2	TGTGCCAGCAGTTTAAGTATAACCCGGCAAAACACCGGGGAGCTGTTTTTT	CASSLSITRQNTGELFF
TRBV4-2	NA	NA	TRBJ2-3	TGTGCCAGCAGCCAAGATTCACCCATCCCGGGCCCCACAGATACGCAGTATTTT	CASSQDSPIPGPTDTQYF
TRBV5-1	NA	NA	TRBJ2-6	TGCGCCAGCAGTTTCGCTGGGGCCAACGTCCTGACTTTC	CASSFAGANVLTF
TRBV6-2/TRBV6-3	many	NA	TRBJ2-1	TGTGCCAGCAGTTACCCCCATGAGCAGTTCTTC	CASSYPHEQFF
TRBV9	NA	NA	TRBJ2-7	TGTGCCAGCAGCGTCCCCTCAGGTGAGCAGTACTTC	CASSVPSGEQYF
TRBV9	NA	TRBD2	TRBJ2-3	TGTGCCAGCAGCTCACGACTAGCGGGGGGGCCTCAGGCAGATACGCAGTATTTT	CASSSRLAGGPQADTQYF
TRBV15	NA	NA	TRBJ2-7	TGTGCCACCAGCAGAGTACGGGGCAGTCCAAACGAGCAGTACTTC	CATSRVRGSPNEQYF
TRBV7-8	NA	NA	TRBJ1-1	TGTGCCAGCAGCTTAGATCTGGGGAACACTGAAGCTTTCTTT	CASSLDLGNTEAFF
TRBV7-2	NA	NA	TRBJ1-1	TGTGCCAGCAGCTTAGAGGTTACGACAGGAAAAGGTTTCTTT	CASSLEVTTGKGFF
TRBV7-6	NA	TRBD2	TRBJ2-5	TGTGCCAGCAGCTTAGGGGTGCCTAGCGGGCTTCAAGAGACCCAGTACTTC	CASSLGVPSGLQETQYF
TRBV6-6	few	NA	TRBJ1-6	TGTGCCAGCAGGGAGTTAGGGTCCTATAATTCACCCCTCCACTTT	CASRELGSYNSPLHF
TRBV7-8	NA	TRBD1	TRBJ1-2	TGTGCCAGCAGCTTTATGGGACAGGGGGCCTCTAACTATGGCTACACCTTC	CASSFMGQGASNYGYTF
TRBV6-5	NA	NA	TRBJ1-6	TGTGCCAGCAGTTATAAGCCGGGGTTTAATTCACCCCTCCACTTT	CASSYKPGFNSPLHF
TRBV7-3	NA	TRBD1	TRBJ1-1	TGTGCCAGCAGCTCCTACAATCCGGGACAGGGTATTGGCACTGAAGCTTTCTTT	CASSSYNPGQGIGTEAFF
TRBV19	NA	NA	TRBJ1-1	TGTGCCAGTACCTTTCAAGGGCTGGCTGAAGCTTTCTTT	CASTFQGLAEAFF
TRBV6-2/TRBV6-3	NA	NA	TRBJ2-6	TGTGCCAGCAGCGCCCGAAGATCCGGGGCCAACGTCCTGACTTTC	CASSARRSGANVLTF
TRBV6-6	NA	TRBD1	TRBJ1-1	TGTGCCAGCAGTTACTCGGCAGGGGGGAACACTGAAGCTTTCTTT	CASSYSAGGNTEAFF
TRBV29-1	NA	TRBD1	TRBJ1-2	TGCAGCGTTGACACGGACAGGGGGTCCTATGGCTACACCTTC	CSVDTDRGSYGYTF
TRBV15	NA	NA	TRBJ2-5	TGTGCCACCAGCAGAGGACATAGAGAGACCCAGTACTTC	CATSRGHRETQYF